The clone carrying this T cell receptor beta chain was picked up one time. What it binds is unknown. It may be a read error: a sequence one base away is much more abundant. This CDR3 has 14 amino acids. V lost 10 bases, J lost 0 bases, and 15 bases lay in between. The sample comes from a study of CD8+CD57+ T cells in acquired aplastic anemia. Study as a whole: Some 9.9 million reads were obtained on average for healthy donor CD4+ cells. Study-wide points: Significant differences in CD8+ Simpson's diversity were not observed between patients and controls.

Genomic DNA was employed as the template in profiling TCR beta VDJ and CDR3. A single record per CDR3 protein comes from TCRdb applying MiXCR to the reads. Among about 220,000 distinct CDR3 sequences listed, around 32% were seen once. This TCR was sampled from a human donor in good health, serving as a control. The chain has TRBV12-3 or TRBV12-4 and TRBJ1-2, with D hard to call. Sequenced sample: sorted CD4+, CD8+, or CD8+CD57+ T cells (not recorded which) from PBMCs. CDR3 DNA sequence: TGTGCCAACAGCCCCCAGAGCACTAACTATGGCTACACCTTC. Translating gives CANSPQSTNYGYTF.